This is a list of T cell receptor beta chains from one sample in a study of PD-L1 blockade in urothelial cancer. Method: immunoSEQ multiplex PCR; TCRdb's copy keeps in-frame clones and lacks some. The data hold tens of thousands of clones, with 75% to 90% observed a single time. Here the sequenced sample was PBMCs, taken around atezolizumab (anti-PD-L1) treatment. The receptors originated from a man aged 55 to 70 with urothelial cancer. Each CDR3 is given without its conserved first and last residue.

ASSDVTGVTEAF,TRBV2,TRBJ1-1
ASSPQGVREEETQY,TRBV19,TRBJ2-5
ASSQDFRLAGDTDTQY,TRBV4-2,TRBJ2-3
AISDRDRGRETQY,TRBV10-3,TRBJ2-5
ASDTGVLSYNEQF,TRBV12-5,TRBJ2-1
ASRAGTGNYEQY,TRBV6-5,TRBJ2-7
ASIIGEVYNSPLH,TRBV6-1,TRBJ1-6
ASSQDAGLAGLYNEQF,TRBV4-2,TRBJ2-1
AWIQMTGGWNSPLH,TRBV30,TRBJ1-6
ASSLGTGMTYEQY,TRBV7-9,TRBJ2-7
ASSSDSPRAEAF,TRBV11-2,TRBJ1-1
SHSTVTEAF,TRBV20-1,TRBJ1-1
ASGFGTGDGYT,TRBV12-5,TRBJ1-2
ASSPTGAYNEQF,TRBV11-2,TRBJ2-1
ASRGDSSYEQY,TRBV6-5,TRBJ2-7
ASRRDSEAF,TRBV19,TRBJ1-1
ASSQNSGYNEQF,TRBV4-2,TRBJ2-1
ASSGLAGPYEQY,TRBV7-8,TRBJ2-7
ASRGRQGADEQY,TRBV28,TRBJ2-7
ATRLGGYTEAF,TRBV2,TRBJ1-1
ASTGTGMANSNQPQH,TRBV19,TRBJ1-5
ASSLGGPRTDTQY,TRBV7-6,TRBJ2-3
ASRRRADEQF,TRBV6-5,TRBJ2-1
ASSIGAASTDTQY,TRBV19,TRBJ2-3
ASSPNSQGNYGYT,TRBV6-4,TRBJ1-2
ASRDRQETQY,TRBV27,TRBJ2-5
ASSVGHLTGELF,TRBV9,TRBJ2-2
ASSLITGDTQY,TRBV7-9,TRBJ2-3
ASSQPNRGPSQPQH,TRBV4-1,TRBJ1-5
ASSQGRGLGTDTQY,TRBV4-1,TRBJ2-3
ASSQTGDTGELF,TRBV14,TRBJ2-2
ASSLNRQGGQY,TRBV27,TRBJ2-7
ASSISGSPLH,TRBV19,TRBJ1-6
ASSPGGWDTEAF,TRBV11-2,TRBJ1-1
ASGRTGGVRRTEAF,TRBV27,TRBJ1-1
ASSLGRTGFNEQY,TRBV7-9,TRBJ2-7
ASSPDVTGKLAF,TRBV5-1,TRBJ1-1
AWTSGANVLT,TRBV30,TRBJ2-6
ASRIRDRYSNQPQH,TRBV19,TRBJ1-5
ASSPDRAEQY,TRBV18,TRBJ2-7
ASSFGRAATYEQY,TRBV28,TRBJ2-7
ASSLVQGYGYT,TRBV7-9,TRBJ1-2
ASSFGSGDEQY,TRBV7-9,TRBJ2-7
AWSSGRMIENIQY,TRBV30,TRBJ2-4
ASRASGANVLT,TRBV5-1,TRBJ2-6
AWDRPGQGYNEQF,TRBV30,TRBJ2-1
ASRGGQDTQY,TRBV5-1,TRBJ2-3
ASSLNRQGVTGELF,TRBV7-9,TRBJ2-2
ASSQGWRKAF,TRBV11-2,TRBJ1-1
ASSAYRMNTGELF,TRBV25-1,TRBJ2-2
ASSRVRGTPNNEQF,TRBV18,TRBJ2-1
ASSVARGQSYNSPLH,TRBV2,TRBJ1-6